The rows below give T cell receptor beta chains drawn from one sample of a study of cytomegalovirus exposure and HLA in healthy donors. The table came from immunoSEQ multiplex PCR; TCRdb's copy has only in-frame clones and leaves some out. In the table there are 160,000 or so clones, around 84% of which are singletons. The specimen sequenced was PBMCs. The origin of the receptors is a male donor in good health and CMV-seropositive. Both conserved end residues are part of each CDR3. Fields, in order: clone size, V gene, J gene, D gene, CDR3 protein, CDR3 DNA. A D gene is named only where the DNA matches it firmly. The listing skips clone size in some rows; elsewhere it reads once, few, many or a size class.

-	TRBV30	TRBJ2-1	TRBD2	CAFRLAGGYNEQFF	TGTGCCTTTCGACTAGCGGGGGGCTACAATGAGCAGTTCTTC
-	TRBV27	TRBJ2-7	TRBD2	CASSFALALSYEQYF	TGTGCCAGCAGTTTTGCACTAGCGCTCTCCTACGAGCAGTACTTC
-	TRBV11-2	TRBJ2-3	TRBD1	CASSFLGTGITDTQYF	TGTGCCAGCAGCTTTTTAGGGACAGGGATCACAGATACGCAGTATTTT
-	TRBV6-5	TRBJ2-4	-	CASSSGSGYKNIQYF	TGTGCCAGCAGTTCAGGAAGCGGATACAAAAACATTCAGTACTTC
-	TRBV18	TRBJ1-4	-	CASSPRRGTTTNEKLFF	TGTGCCAGCTCACCAAGGCGGGGAACTACAACTAATGAAAAACTGTTTTTT
-	TRBV28	TRBJ2-3	TRBD1	CASNDRVTDTQYF	TGTGCCAGTAATGACAGGGTAACAGATACGCAGTATTTT
once	TRBV15	TRBJ2-5	-	CATSPGGSGSNQETQYF	TGTGCCACCTCTCCTGGTGGCAGCGGATCGAATCAAGAGACCCAGTACTTC
-	TRBV4-3	TRBJ1-1	TRBD1	CASSEHRGRNTEAFF	TGCGCCAGCAGCGAACACAGGGGGCGGAACACTGAAGCTTTCTTT
medium-sized	TRBV19	TRBJ2-1	-	CASSLGRGVEQFF	TGTGCCAGTAGCCTGGGGCGGGGCGTCGAGCAGTTCTTC
once	TRBV7-2	TRBJ2-5	TRBD2	CASSLERGREQYF	TGTGCCAGCAGCTTAGAGCGGGGGAGAGAGCAGTACTTC
-	TRBV18	TRBJ1-6	-	CASSPETIRPLHF	TGTGCCAGCTCACCAGAGACAATCCGGCCCCTCCACTTT
-	TRBV5-4	TRBJ2-7	TRBD2	CASSYGTSVSYEQYF	TGTGCCAGCAGCTATGGGACTAGCGTCTCCTACGAGCAGTACTTC
-	TRBV18	TRBJ2-5	-	CANRTVRIETQYF	TGTGCCAACCGGACAGTTCGCATTGAGACCCAGTACTTC
once	TRBV5-4	TRBJ2-1	-	CAGGTDYNEQFF	TGTGCCGGGGGGACTGACTACAATGAGCAGTTCTTC
once	TRBV18	TRBJ1-2	-	CASSPQGMGYTF	TGTGCCAGCTCACCACAGGGGATGGGCTACACCTTC
once	TRBV6-5	TRBJ2-7	-	CASKNTGMEPYEQYF	TGTGCCAGCAAAAATACAGGGATGGAGCCCTACGAGCAGTACTTC
-	TRBV12-5	TRBJ2-2	-	CASGLFTGSATGELFF	TGTGCTAGTGGTTTGTTCACAGGGTCGGCCACCGGGGAGCTGTTTTTT
few	TRBV28	TRBJ2-5	-	CAITLGLTRKETQYF	TGTGCCATTACCTTGGGACTGACGAGAAAAGAGACCCAGTACTTC
-	TRBV19	TRBJ2-6	TRBD1	CASSITDRGASGANVLTF	TGTGCCAGTAGTATAACGGACAGGGGGGCCTCTGGGGCCAACGTCCTGACTTTC
-	TRBV6-5	TRBJ2-1	-	CASSSLRGLGEQFF	TGTGCCAGCAGTTCCTTACGAGGGTTGGGTGAGCAGTTCTTC
-	TRBV19	TRBJ2-6	-	CASRRDGGSSGANVLTF	TGTGCCAGTAGGAGGGACGGGGGATCGTCTGGGGCCAACGTCCTGACTTTC
-	TRBV7-2	TRBJ1-2	-	CASSSTGSNYGYTF	TGTGCCAGCAGCTCGACAGGTTCTAACTATGGCTACACCTTC
-	TRBV5-5	TRBJ1-1	-	CASSLDWGAEAFF	TGTGCCAGCAGCTTGGACTGGGGGGCTGAAGCTTTCTTT
-	TRBV27	TRBJ2-1	TRBD2	CASSSNRGAGGLRSEQFF	TGTGCCAGCAGTTCAAACCGTGGAGCGGGAGGGCTTAGGAGTGAGCAGTTCTTC
-	TRBV6-5	TRBJ2-1	-	CASSIQGGAYNEQFF	TGTGCCAGCAGCATACAGGGTGGGGCCTACAATGAGCAGTTCTTC
-	TRBV12-5	TRBJ1-1	-	CASGLEGVRTEAFF	TGTGCTAGTGGTTTGGAGGGGGTCCGGACTGAAGCTTTCTTT
-	TRBV30	TRBJ2-1	TRBD2	CAWTGGGRNEQFF	TGTGCCTGGACCGGGGGGGGTAGGAATGAGCAGTTCTTC
-	TRBV7-2	TRBJ2-7	TRBD1	CASSFGTELTYEQYF	TGTGCCAGCAGCTTCGGGACAGAATTAACCTACGAGCAGTACTTC
once	TRBV19	TRBJ1-2	-	CASSPRGRVDYGYTF	TGTGCCAGTAGTCCGCGGGGCAGGGTCGACTATGGTTACACCTTC
-	TRBV28	TRBJ1-5	-	CASSLEGIGPQHF	TGTGCCAGCAGTTTGGAGGGCATAGGGCCCCAGCATTTT